This entry lists 2 T cell receptor beta chains sequenced from one sample in a study of breast tumors, draining lymph nodes, adjacent tissues. A single record per CDR3 protein comes from TCRdb applying MiXCR to the multiplex PCR reads. The sample records about 52,000 distinct CDR3 sequences, roughly two fifths being singletons. The sample comprised breast tumor tissue. These TCRs come from a female donor with breast cancer. Some clones in this sample may be carry-over from other donors' samples.

The gene calls are TRBV29-1 and TRBJ1-2; D is unclear. V was cut by 4 bases and J by 8 bases, with 8 bases left in between. This CDR3 contains 10 residues. From germline, CDR1 is SQVTM and CDR2 ANQGSEA. The CDR3, as DNA: TGCAGCGTTGGGGCAGCCGGCTACACCTTC. This codes for CSVGAAGYTF.

As to this clonotype: A read error may be the cause here, since a much bigger clone is one base away. This CDR3 reads CASSLDGAGGTGELFF. CDR3 in DNA: TGTGCCAGCAGCTTGGACGGGGCCGGCGGCACCGGGGAGCTGTTTTTT. This chain uses TRBV5-8 with TRBJ2-2; D is possibly TRBD1 or TRBD2 (5 bases each). Germline CDR1 and CDR2: SGHTS and YDEGEE. Trimming cost V 0 bases and J 4 bases, with 13 bases left between them. The CDR3 totals 16 residues.